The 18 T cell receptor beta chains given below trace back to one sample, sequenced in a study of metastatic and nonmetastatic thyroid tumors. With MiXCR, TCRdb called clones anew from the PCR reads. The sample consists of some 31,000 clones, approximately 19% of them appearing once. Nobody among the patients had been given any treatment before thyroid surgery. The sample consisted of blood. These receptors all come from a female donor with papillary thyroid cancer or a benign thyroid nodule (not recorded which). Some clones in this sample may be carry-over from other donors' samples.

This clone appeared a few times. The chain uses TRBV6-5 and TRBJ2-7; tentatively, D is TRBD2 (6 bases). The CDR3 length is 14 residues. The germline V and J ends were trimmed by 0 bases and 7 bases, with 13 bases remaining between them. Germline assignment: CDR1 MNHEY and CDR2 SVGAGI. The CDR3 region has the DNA TGTGCCAGCAGTTACTCTTTGGGAGGAGGGGAGCAGTACTTC. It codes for CASSYSLGGGEQYF.

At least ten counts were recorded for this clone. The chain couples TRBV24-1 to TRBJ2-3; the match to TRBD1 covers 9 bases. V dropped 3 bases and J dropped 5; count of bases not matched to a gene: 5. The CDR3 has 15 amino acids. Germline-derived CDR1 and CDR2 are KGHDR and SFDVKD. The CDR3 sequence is CATSDPRTGVDTQYF. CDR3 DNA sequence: TGTGCCACCAGTGATCCCCGGACAGGGGTAGATACGCAGTATTTT.

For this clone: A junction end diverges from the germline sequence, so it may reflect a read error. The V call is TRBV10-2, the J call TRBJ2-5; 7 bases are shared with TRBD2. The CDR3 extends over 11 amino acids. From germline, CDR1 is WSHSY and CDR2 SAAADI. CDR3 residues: CAGSREGLQYF. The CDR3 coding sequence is TGCGCCGGCAGTAGGGAGGGCCTCCAGTACTTC.

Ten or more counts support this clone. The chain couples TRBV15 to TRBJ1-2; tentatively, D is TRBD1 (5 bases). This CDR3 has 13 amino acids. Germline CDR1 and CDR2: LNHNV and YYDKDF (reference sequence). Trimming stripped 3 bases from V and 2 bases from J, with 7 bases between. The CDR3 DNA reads TGTGCCACCAGCAGTGGACAAAACTATGGCTACACCTTC. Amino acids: CATSSGQNYGYTF.

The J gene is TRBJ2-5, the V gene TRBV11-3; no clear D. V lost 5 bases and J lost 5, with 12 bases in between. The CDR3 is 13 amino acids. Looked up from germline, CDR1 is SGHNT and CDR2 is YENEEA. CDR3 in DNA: TGTGCCAGCAGCCGAGGATTCGACGAGACCCAGTACTTC. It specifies CASSRGFDETQYF.

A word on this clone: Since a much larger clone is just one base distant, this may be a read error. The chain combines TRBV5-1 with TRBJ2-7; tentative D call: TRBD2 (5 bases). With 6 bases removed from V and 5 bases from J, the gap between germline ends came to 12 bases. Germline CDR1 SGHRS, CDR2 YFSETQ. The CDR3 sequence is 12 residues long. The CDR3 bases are TGCGCCAGCACCCAGACCGGGAACGAGCAGTACTTC. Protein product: CASTQTGNEQYF. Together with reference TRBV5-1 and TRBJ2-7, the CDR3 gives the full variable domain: KAGVTQTPRYLIKTRGQQVTLSCSPISGHRSVSWYQQTPGQGLQFLFEYFSETQRNKGNFPGRFSGRQFSNSRSEMNVSTLELGDSALYLCASTQTGNEQYFGPGTRLTVT.

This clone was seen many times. CDR3 in DNA: TGCGCCAGCAGTGACAGGATCACAGATACGCAGTATTTT. Translation: CASSDRITDTQYF. The chain uses TRBV10-2 and TRBJ2-3; D gene uncertain. In germline, CDR1 is WSHSY, CDR2 SAAADI. The V end was cut by 3 bases, the J end by 2 bases, with 6 bases between. The CDR3 is 13 amino acids.

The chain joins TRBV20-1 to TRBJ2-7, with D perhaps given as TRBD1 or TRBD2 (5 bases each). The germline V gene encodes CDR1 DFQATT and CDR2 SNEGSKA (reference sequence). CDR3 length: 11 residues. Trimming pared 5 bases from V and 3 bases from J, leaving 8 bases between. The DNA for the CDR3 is TGCAGTGCTGAGGGGCGCTACGAGCAGTACTTC. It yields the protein CSAEGRYEQYF.

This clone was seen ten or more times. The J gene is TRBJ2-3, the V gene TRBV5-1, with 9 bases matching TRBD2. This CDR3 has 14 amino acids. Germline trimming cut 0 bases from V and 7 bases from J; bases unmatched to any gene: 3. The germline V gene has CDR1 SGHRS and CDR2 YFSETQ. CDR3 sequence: CASSLGLAGNTQYF. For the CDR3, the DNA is TGCGCCAGCAGCTTGGGCCTAGCGGGGAATACGCAGTATTTT.

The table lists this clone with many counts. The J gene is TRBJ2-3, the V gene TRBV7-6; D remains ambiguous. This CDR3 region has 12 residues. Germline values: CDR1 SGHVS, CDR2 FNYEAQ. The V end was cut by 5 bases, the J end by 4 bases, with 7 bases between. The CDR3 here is CASSLTPDTQYF. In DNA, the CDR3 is TGTGCCAGCAGCCTTACTCCAGATACGCAGTATTTT.

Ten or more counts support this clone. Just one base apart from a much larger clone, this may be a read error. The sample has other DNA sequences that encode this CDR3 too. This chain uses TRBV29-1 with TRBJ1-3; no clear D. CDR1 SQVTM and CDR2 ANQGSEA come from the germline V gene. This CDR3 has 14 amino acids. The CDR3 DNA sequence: TGCAGTGTGGGAGGACCGGGCTCTGGAAACACCATATATTTT. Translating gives CSVGGPGSGNTIYF.

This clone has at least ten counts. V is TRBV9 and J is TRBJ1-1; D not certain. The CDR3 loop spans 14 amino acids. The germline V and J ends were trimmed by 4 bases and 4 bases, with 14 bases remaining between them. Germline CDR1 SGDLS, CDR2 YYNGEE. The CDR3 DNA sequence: TGTGCCAGCAGCCCCGGACGAGGGAGCACTGAAGCTTTCTTT. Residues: CASSPGRGSTEAFF. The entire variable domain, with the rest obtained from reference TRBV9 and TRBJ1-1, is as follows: DSGVTQTPKHLITATGQRVTLRCSPRSGDLSVYWYQQSLDQGLQFLIQYYNGEERAKGNILERFSAQQFPDLHSELNLSSLELGDSALYFCASSPGRGSTEAFFGQGTRLTVV.

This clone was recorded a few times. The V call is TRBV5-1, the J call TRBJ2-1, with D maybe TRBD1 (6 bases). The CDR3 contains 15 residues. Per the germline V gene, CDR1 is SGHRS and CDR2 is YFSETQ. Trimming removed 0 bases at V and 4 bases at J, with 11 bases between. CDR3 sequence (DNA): TGCGCCAGCAGCTTGGACGTAGGGGGATACAATGAGCAGTTCTTC. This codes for CASSLDVGGYNEQFF.

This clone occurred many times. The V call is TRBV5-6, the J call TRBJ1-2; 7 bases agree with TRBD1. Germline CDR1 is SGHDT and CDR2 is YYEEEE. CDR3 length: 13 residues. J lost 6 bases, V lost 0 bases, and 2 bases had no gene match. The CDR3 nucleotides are TGTGCCAGCAGCTTGGCTGGGACAGATGGCTACACCTTC. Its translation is CASSLAGTDGYTF.

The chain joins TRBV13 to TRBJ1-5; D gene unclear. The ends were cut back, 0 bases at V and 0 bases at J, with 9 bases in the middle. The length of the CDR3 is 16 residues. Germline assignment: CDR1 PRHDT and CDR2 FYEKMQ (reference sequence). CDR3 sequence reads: CASSLGRTDSNQPQHF. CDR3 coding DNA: TGTGCCAGCAGCTTAGGCAGGACGGATAGCAATCAGCCCCAGCATTTT.

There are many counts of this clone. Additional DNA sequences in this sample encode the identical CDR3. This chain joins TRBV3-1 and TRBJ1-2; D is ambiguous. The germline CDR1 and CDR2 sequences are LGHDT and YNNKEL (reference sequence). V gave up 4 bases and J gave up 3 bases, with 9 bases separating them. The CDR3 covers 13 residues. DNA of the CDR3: TGTGCCAGCAGCCCCTCCGGATACTATGGCTACACCTTC. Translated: CASSPSGYYGYTF.

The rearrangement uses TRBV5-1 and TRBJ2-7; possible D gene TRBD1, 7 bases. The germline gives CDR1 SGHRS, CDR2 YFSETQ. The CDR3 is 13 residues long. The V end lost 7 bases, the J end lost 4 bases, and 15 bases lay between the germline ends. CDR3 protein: CASGFSGGYEQYF. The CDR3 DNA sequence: TGCGCCAGCGGTTTTTCAGGGGGGTACGAGCAGTACTTC.

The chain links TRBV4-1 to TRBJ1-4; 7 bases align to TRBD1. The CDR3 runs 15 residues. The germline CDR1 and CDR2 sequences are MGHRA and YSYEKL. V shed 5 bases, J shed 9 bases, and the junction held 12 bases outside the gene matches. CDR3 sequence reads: CASSDDRDPSKKLFF. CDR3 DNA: TGCGCCAGCAGCGACGACAGGGACCCTTCGAAAAAACTGTTTTTT.